A selection of T cell receptor beta chains follows, all from one sample in a study of radiation and T cells in renal cell carcinoma. Some clones are missing from TCRdb's copy, which holds only in-frame ones; the method was immunoSEQ multiplex PCR. The sample has 150,000 or so clones; 88% are singletons. This specimen was blood, taken from a patient whose treatment included radiotherapy and nephrectomy. Receptors originate from a woman in her 70s with renal cell carcinoma. CDR3s include the opening cysteine and the closing phenylalanine or tryptophan. The order of the fields is V gene, D gene, clone size, J gene, CDR3 DNA, CDR3 protein. D genes are given only for firm matches. The size entry is marked missing in some rows and otherwise reads once, few, many or a size class.

TRBV27	TRBD1	.	TRBJ2-5	TGTGCCAGCAGCCAAACCGGGACAGGCGGGACCCAGTACTTC	CASSQTGTGGTQYF
TRBV7-8	.	.	TRBJ2-7	TGTGCCAGCAGCTTAGCCCGCGGCAACCTAATAACCTACGAGCAGTACTTC	CASSLARGNLITYEQYF
TRBV7-2	.	.	TRBJ2-7	TGTGCCAGCAGCTTCGGCGGAAGCTCCTACGAGCAGTACTTC	CASSFGGSSYEQYF
TRBV6-5	.	.	TRBJ1-3	TGTGCCAGCAGTTACCGGGGAGACTCTGGAAACACCATATATTTT	CASSYRGDSGNTIYF
TRBV4-3	.	once	TRBJ2-5	TGCGCCAGCAGCCCGGGTCCGGCGGAGACCCAGTACTTC	CASSPGPAETQYF
TRBV2	TRBD1	.	TRBJ1-5	TGTGCCAGCAAAGCAGGGGGTGGTCAGCCCCAGCATTTT	CASKAGGGQPQHF
TRBV12-5	TRBD2	.	TRBJ2-1	TGTGCTAGTGGCCACGGGACTAGCGGCTTCAATGAGCAGTTCTTC	CASGHGTSGFNEQFF
TRBV9	TRBD1	.	TRBJ2-1	TGTGCCAGCAGCGTAGGAGGACAGGGACCTGTAAAGGAGCAGTTCTTC	CASSVGGQGPVKEQFF
TRBV5-1	.	.	TRBJ2-5	TGCGCCAGCAGCTTGGTCAGGGGCCAAGAGACCCAGTACTTC	CASSLVRGQETQYF
TRBV13	.	.	TRBJ1-1	TGTGCCAGCAGCTTAACCTCGAACACTGAAGCTTTCTTT	CASSLTSNTEAFF
TRBV28	.	.	TRBJ2-7	TGTGCCAGCAGTCCCTTGCACGAGCAGTACTTC	CASSPLHEQYF
TRBV6-5	TRBD1	.	TRBJ1-6	TGTGCCAGCAGTCCCGGGACAGCAAATAATTCACCCCTCCACTTT	CASSPGTANNSPLHF
TRBV6-1	.	.	TRBJ1-6	TGTGCCAGCACCACAGGGCTTCGGTCACCCCTCCACTTT	CASTTGLRSPLHF
TRBV2	.	.	TRBJ1-5	TGTGCCAGCAGTGGGGACTGGGATCAGCCCCAGCATTTT	CASSGDWDQPQHF
TRBV7-9	.	.	TRBJ1-1	TGTGCCAGCAGCTTAGCCGGGGAGAGGGTTGAAGCTTTCTTT	CASSLAGERVEAFF
TRBV19	.	.	TRBJ2-1	TGTGCCAGTAGTATAGGGTCGGGGGGCCAGGAAAAGTTCTTC	CASSIGSGGQEKFF
TRBV15	TRBD1	.	TRBJ2-2	TGTGCCACCAGCAGAGGTCCCCGGGACAGGGGTTTGTCCGGGGAGCTGTTTTTT	CATSRGPRDRGLSGELFF
TRBV19	TRBD1	.	TRBJ1-1	TGTGCCAGTAGTACCGGGACAGGGCTTGAAGCTTTCTTT	CASSTGTGLEAFF
TRBV7-3	TRBD1	.	TRBJ1-2	TGTGCCAGCAGCTTATCGGCTGGGACAGGGTATGGCTACACCTTC	CASSLSAGTGYGYTF
TRBV19	.	.	TRBJ2-6	TGTGCCAGCCGGGATACCACCTCTGGGGCCAACGTCCTGACTTTC	CASRDTTSGANVLTF
TRBV5-4	.	.	TRBJ2-5	TGTGCCAGCAGCTTACCCTTCCCCTACTCACAAGAGACCCAGTACTTC	CASSLPFPYSQETQYF